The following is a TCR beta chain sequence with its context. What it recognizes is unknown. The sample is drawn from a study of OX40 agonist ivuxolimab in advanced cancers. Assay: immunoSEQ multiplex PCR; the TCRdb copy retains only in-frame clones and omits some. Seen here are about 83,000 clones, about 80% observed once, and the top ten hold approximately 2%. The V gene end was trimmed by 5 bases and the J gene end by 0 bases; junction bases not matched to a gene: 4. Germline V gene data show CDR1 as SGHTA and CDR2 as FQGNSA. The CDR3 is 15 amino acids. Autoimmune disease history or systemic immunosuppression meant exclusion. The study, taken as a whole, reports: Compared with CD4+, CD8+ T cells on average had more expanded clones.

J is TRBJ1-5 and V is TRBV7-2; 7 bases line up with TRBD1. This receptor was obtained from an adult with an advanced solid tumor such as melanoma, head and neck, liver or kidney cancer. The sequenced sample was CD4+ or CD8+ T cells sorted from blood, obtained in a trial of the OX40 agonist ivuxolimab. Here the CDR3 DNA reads TGTGCCAGCAGCCTGTGGGACAGTAGCAATCAGCCCCAGCATTTT. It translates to CASSLWDSSNQPQHF.